This T cell receptor (beta chain) is from a study of blood T cell repertoires in COVID-19 (dated by TCRdb to about 2020). General notes on the study: Samples from collaborators originated in the United States, Italy and Spain and spanned both the acute and convalescent phases of COVID-19. Where HLA class I and class II types were available, the types were taken from metadata supplied by the sample provider, not from assay-based typing. Subjects who had been exposed to COVID-19, were actively infected with it, or had recovered from it provided the deeply sampled blood TCRbeta repertoires that made up the dataset. Sample metadata almost always included a de-identified subject ID, COVID-19 status, age in years and sex. A freely available public database, intended as a resource for researchers studying the immune response to SARS-CoV-2, is where the repertoires were released. The samples were drawn from two sources: the first 160 participants of the ongoing ImmuneRACE study, and 1,200 or so subjects contributed by 6 global collaborators. The material from the prospective study consisted of cDNA or gDNA derived from T cells, B-cell-depleted T cells, or PBMCs. Overall study outcomes, separate from this receptor: The quantity of clinical and demographic metadata differed by source and by participant and was supplied without curation.

A note on this clone: Which antigen it targets is not known. Nothing much larger sits one base from this clone, and base qualities are not available.

Participants in the prospective study were aged 18 to 89 years, lived in about two dozen United States geographic areas, and enrolled through a virtual design. In the prospective study, cohorts were assigned on the basis of participant-reported clinical history obtained from a screening survey and a study questionnaire. For ImmuneRACE Cohort 3, a participant was defined as recovered based on two consecutive negative NP/OP PCR tests, clearance by a healthcare professional, or resolution of symptoms. In the prospective study, whole blood, serum and a nasopharyngeal or oropharyngeal swab were collected from each participant by mobile phlebotomists. Over a 2-month period, participants in the prospective study had the option of providing additional blood draws and questionnaires. Prospective study blood samples were shipped either frozen or at room temperature before DNA extraction. V was cut back by 4 bases and J by 4 bases, leaving a gap of 13 bases between them. Sequences MNHEY (CDR1) and SVGAGI (CDR2) are obtained from the germline V gene. Including cysteine and phenylalanine, the CDR3 has 14 amino acids. CDR3 DNA is the only sequence kept; it has 42 bases, read in frame from the first base.

TCRbeta CDR3 regions were amplified from genomic DNA using the immunoSEQ Assay, a bias-controlled multiplex PCR. The source study handled its data this way. Nucleated cell counts per sample were estimated from amplification of reference gene primers within the assay. To quantify the absolute abundance of each unique TCRbeta CDR3 rearrangement, sequence reads were collapsed and filtered. For each sample, productive Simpson clonality was calculated by taking the square root of Simpson's diversity index across productive rearrangements. This is the immuneACCESS table as TCRdb keeps it, with only in-frame sequences that have V and J called. A part of the clones is gone; compared with another copy, unresolved V genes explain less than half, and the rest is unexplained. V, J and clone size were drawn from that table, and D and trimming were deduced from the DNA. The sample table lists 350,000 to 400,000 clones, more than 70% of them with a count of one. The ten largest clones represent about 1.2% of the sample.

This receptor was taken from a woman aged 18-35 years who had recovered from COVID-19. The chain uses TRBV6-5 and TRBJ2-5, with the D gene call left open. The sequencing input was PBMCs or T cells enriched from blood (not recorded which). In nucleotide form, the sequence is TGTGCCAGCAGTTCGTTTGGCTACAGAGAGACCCAGTACTTC. Its protein reads: CASSSFGYRETQYF.